The 25 T cell receptor beta chains listed next were all sequenced from one sample in a study of Ad26.COV2.S vaccination and SARS-CoV-2 variants. Regarding treatment: some 20 received Ad26.COV2.S at low or high dose, single or two shots; about 5 received placebo; per-sample allocation not given. Day 63 after the first vaccine or placebo injection was the time point for sampling. The assay was immunoSEQ multiplex PCR, and TCRdb's table has in-frame clones only and misses some. The profile shows fewer than 500,000 clones, roughly 91% of them singletons. The material sequenced was peripheral blood, taken in a trial of Ad26.COV2.S vaccine versus placebo. All receptors derive from a person between 18 and 65 years old who received the Ad26.COV2.S COVID-19 vaccine or a placebo.

CDR3 sequence (DNA): TGTGCCAGCAGCCTTTCCGGGACAGGGATTTCCTACGAGCAGTACTTC. This codes for CASSLSGTGISYEQYF. The V gene is TRBV3-1 (or the pseudogene TRBV3-2), the J gene TRBJ2-7; 9 nucleotides match TRBD1. CDR3 length: 16 residues. V was pared by 4 bases and J by 1 base, with 8 bases of the junction left unmatched. Germline V gives CDR1 LGHDT, CDR2 YNNKEL (reference sequence).

The chain recombines TRBV9 with TRBJ2-2; D remains unclear. The CDR3 contains 14 residues. CDR1 is SGDLS, CDR2 YYNGEE, per germline. Trimming shortened V by 0 bases and J by 3 bases, and 6 bases separated the two germline ends. The CDR3: CASSVAADTGELFF. DNA of the CDR3: TGTGCCAGCAGCGTAGCGGCGGACACCGGGGAGCTGTTTTTT.

The CDR3 loop is CAISGGSGANVLTF. DNA of the CDR3: TGTGCCATCAGTGGGGGGTCTGGGGCCAACGTCCTGACTTTC. The V gene is TRBV10-3, the J gene TRBJ2-6; perhaps D is TRBD1 or TRBD2 (5 bases each). The CDR3 extends over 14 amino acids. Trimming pared 4 bases from V and 1 base from J, leaving 5 bases between. CDR1 and CDR2 (germline): ENHRY, SYGVKD.

This chain joins TRBV7-9 and TRBJ2-2, with a tentative D call TRBD1 (6 bases). With 5 bases removed from V and 2 bases from J, the gap between germline ends came to 12 bases. CDR3 size: 15 residues. The germline V gene has CDR1 SEHNR and CDR2 FQNEAQ (reference sequence). The CDR3 bases are TGTGCCAGCAGCCTCAAACAGGGAAACACCGGGGAGCTGTTTTTT. This sequence encodes CASSLKQGNTGELFF.

The genes are TRBV7-2 and TRBJ2-7, with 10 bases aligning to TRBD1. The germline V gene encodes CDR1 SGHTA and CDR2 FQGNSA. J gave up 3 bases and V 0 bases, and 5 bases lay outside the gene matches. The CDR3 runs 16 residues. CDR3 nucleotides: TGTGCCAGCAGCTTAGCCGCCGGGACAGGGGACTACGAGCAGTACTTC. Amino acids: CASSLAAGTGDYEQYF.

The rearrangement uses TRBV19 and TRBJ1-2, with unresolved D. The CDR3 spans 14 residues. Trimming cost V 0 bases and J 0 bases, with 5 bases left between them. Per the germline V gene, CDR1 is LNHDA and CDR2 is SQIVND (reference sequence). CDR3 protein: CASSIEVPNYGYTF. CDR3 nucleotide sequence: TGTGCCAGTAGTATAGAAGTCCCTAACTATGGCTACACCTTC.

J is TRBJ1-1 and V is TRBV28; TRBD1 might be the D (5 bases). The CDR3 covers 14 residues. The germline V gene encodes CDR1 MDHEN and CDR2 SYDVKM. The ends were cut back, 5 bases at V and 1 base at J, with 11 bases in the middle. Here the CDR3 DNA reads TGTGCCAGCAGTGGCCAGGGAAAGAACACTGAAGCTTTCTTT. Translation: CASSGQGKNTEAFF.

This clone appeared once. This chain uses TRBV7-9 with TRBJ2-2; D not resolved. The CDR3 sequence is 13 residues long. V dropped 2 bases and J dropped 5 bases, with 6 bases sitting between them. Per the germline V gene, CDR1 is SEHNR and CDR2 is FQNEAQ (reference sequence). CDR3 in DNA: TGTGCCAGCAGCTTACAAGGAACCGGGGAGCTGTTTTTT. It codes for CASSLQGTGELFF.

Remarks on this clone: Other DNA sequences in this sample translate to the same CDR3. The rearrangement links TRBV27 to TRBJ1-1, with D uncertain. Trimming cost V 0 bases and J 2 bases, with 4 bases left between them. The germline V gene encodes CDR1 MNHEY and CDR2 SMNVEV (reference sequence). CDR3 length equals 13 residues. The CDR3 coding sequence is TGTGCCAGCAGTTTATCTCGTAACACTGAAGCTTTCTTT. Amino acids: CASSLSRNTEAFF.

The genes are TRBV5-4 and TRBJ2-7; tentatively, D is TRBD2 (5 bases). The CDR3 contains 13 residues. The germline V gene encodes CDR1 SGHNT and CDR2 YYREEE (reference sequence). Trimming removed 1 base from V and 7 bases from J, with 12 bases in between. In DNA form, the CDR3 reads TGTGCCAGCAGCTTGCGGACTCGTAGTGAGCAGTACTTC. Protein: CASSLRTRSEQYF.

The chain is built from TRBV28 and TRBJ2-1, with 7 bases lining up with TRBD2. Losses at the gene ends were 9 bases for V and 8 bases for J; bases not matched to a gene: 7. Germline CDR1 is MDHEN and CDR2 is SYDVKM. This CDR3 is built from 12 residues. CDR3 DNA: TGTGCCAGTCGGACTAGTTTGGATGAGCAGTTCTTC. This codes for CASRTSLDEQFF.

The chain recombines TRBV6-2 or TRBV6-3 with TRBJ2-3, with 12 nucleotides matching TRBD2. After removal of 6 bases from V and 5 bases from J, the junction contained 6 bases not matched to a gene. The CDR3 loop spans 15 amino acids. Germline CDR1 reads MNHEY; CDR2 reads SVGEGT. In DNA, the CDR3 is TGTGCCAGCAGGCCTAGCGGGAGGGTTGTAGATACGCAGTATTTT. Residues: CASRPSGRVVDTQYF.

The chain employs TRBV5-1 and TRBJ1-2; D uncertain. The ends were cut back, 4 bases at V and 2 bases at J, with 9 bases in the middle. The CDR3 totals 13 residues. Germline V gene data show CDR1 as SGHRS and CDR2 as YFSETQ. In DNA, the CDR3 is TGCGCCAGCAGCCCGGACGGGAACTATGGCTACACCTTC. Protein product: CASSPDGNYGYTF.

The V gene is TRBV5-1, the J gene TRBJ2-7; 12 bases agree with TRBD2. The CDR3 consists of 15 residues. Germline trimming cut 7 bases from V and 4 bases from J; bases unmatched to any gene: 9. Per the germline V gene, CDR1 is SGHRS and CDR2 is YFSETQ. The CDR3 here is CASSRLAGVQYEQYF. In DNA form, the CDR3 reads TGCGCCAGCTCCAGACTAGCGGGAGTGCAGTACGAGCAGTACTTC.

V usage is TRBV6-5 and J usage is TRBJ2-7; D is ambiguous. The CDR3 spans 14 residues. V was cut by 2 bases and J by 3 bases, with 11 bases left in between. Germline CDR1 is MNHEY and CDR2 is SVGAGI. CDR3 in DNA: TGTGCCAGCAGTTACGGCCCCGGCCGCTACGAGCAGTACTTC. It translates to CASSYGPGRYEQYF.

The chain uses TRBV30 and TRBJ1-2; D is perhaps TRBD1 (5 bases). V was shortened by 8 bases and J by 8 bases, with 24 bases between the two germline ends. The germline V gene encodes CDR1 GTSNPN and CDR2 SVGIG (reference sequence). The CDR3 is 14 residues long. In DNA form, the CDR3 reads TGTGCCGGACCGACCCATGGGCAGGGCCTGGGCTACACCTTC. The encoded protein is CAGPTHGQGLGYTF.

The J gene is TRBJ2-3, the V gene TRBV7-2; D not certain. This CDR3 has 15 residues. Trimming shortened V by 2 bases and J by 1 base, and 10 bases separated the two germline ends. CDR1 and CDR2 (germline): SGHTA, FQGNSA. CDR3 sequence (DNA): TGTGCCAGCAGCTTAACGAGTTCTGGCACAGATACGCAGTATTTT. This encodes CASSLTSSGTDTQYF.

This chain uses TRBV28 with TRBJ1-1; 9 nucleotides align to TRBD1. The germline V gene encodes CDR1 MDHEN and CDR2 SYDVKM. The CDR3 consists of 15 residues. With 2 bases clipped from V and 4 bases from J, the junction kept 5 bases outside the gene matches. The CDR3 spells CASSLKATGGTEAFF. The CDR3 coding sequence is TGTGCCAGCAGTTTAAAGGCGACAGGGGGCACTGAAGCTTTCTTT.

The chain combines TRBV7-9 with TRBJ2-6, with 9 bases identical to TRBD1. Per the germline V gene, CDR1 is SEHNR and CDR2 is FQNEAQ (reference sequence). V lost 1 base to trimming and J lost 3 bases; unmatched junction nucleotides: 7. This CDR3 comprises 18 residues. The CDR3 protein is CASSLGGQGRFGANVLTF. CDR3 coding DNA: TGTGCCAGCAGCTTAGGCGGACAGGGGAGGTTTGGGGCCAACGTCCTGACTTTC.

The J gene is TRBJ2-6, the V gene TRBV5-1; D call uncertain. The CDR3 is 17 residues long. V lost 4 bases and J 1 base, leaving 15 bases between the germline ends. Germline assignment: CDR1 SGHRS and CDR2 YFSETQ. CDR3 coding DNA: TGCGCCAGCAGCCCGGAAAAACGGCCGTCTGGGGCCAACGTCCTGACTTTC. Its protein is CASSPEKRPSGANVLTF.

This clone was picked up one time. The chain employs TRBV3-1 (or the pseudogene TRBV3-2) and TRBJ2-5; D is possibly TRBD2 (6 bases). The CDR3 loop spans 14 amino acids. Trimming shortened V by 1 base and J by 4 bases, and 10 bases separated the two germline ends. Per germline, CDR1 LGHDT and CDR2 YNNKEL (reference sequence). In nucleotides, the CDR3 is TGTGCCAGCAGCCAAGCGGCGGAGGGAGAGACCCAGTACTTC. This sequence encodes CASSQAAEGETQYF.

The gene calls are TRBV7-8 and TRBJ2-4; 9 bases line up with TRBD1. This CDR3 comprises 13 residues. The junction had 0 bases not matched to a gene; V was cut back by 1 base and J by 8 bases. The germline gives CDR1 SGHVS, CDR2 FQNEAQ. The CDR3: CASSLGQGDIQYF. The CDR3 bases are TGTGCCAGCAGCTTAGGACAGGGGGACATTCAGTACTTC.

V is TRBV30 and J is TRBJ2-5; D is tentatively TRBD1 or TRBD2 (5 bases each). V was trimmed by 4 bases and J by 0 bases, leaving 9 bases between them. The CDR3 spans 13 residues. Germline V gives CDR1 GTSNPN, CDR2 SVGIG (reference sequence). This CDR3 reads CAWNPGHQETQYF. The CDR3 DNA reads as TGTGCCTGGAACCCGGGACACCAAGAGACCCAGTACTTC.

The chain couples TRBV18 to TRBJ2-1, with 11 bases aligning to TRBD2. Germline-derived CDR1 and CDR2 are KGHSH and LQKENI. The CDR3 runs 17 residues. Germline trimming cut 6 bases from V and 2 bases from J; bases unmatched to any gene: 9. CDR3 loop: CASSPRLAGPTYNEQFF. The DNA of the CDR3 is TGTGCCAGCTCCCCTAGACTAGCGGGACCTACCTACAATGAGCAGTTCTTC.

The rearrangement joins TRBV12-2 to TRBJ2-7; the table's D call of TRBD2 was not tested on the DNA. TRBV12-2 is noted as a pseudogene. The CDR3 length is 14 residues. DNA for the CDR3: TGTGCAAGTCGCTTAGCCACTAGGACCTACGAGCAGTACTTC. This gives the protein CASRLATRTYEQYF.